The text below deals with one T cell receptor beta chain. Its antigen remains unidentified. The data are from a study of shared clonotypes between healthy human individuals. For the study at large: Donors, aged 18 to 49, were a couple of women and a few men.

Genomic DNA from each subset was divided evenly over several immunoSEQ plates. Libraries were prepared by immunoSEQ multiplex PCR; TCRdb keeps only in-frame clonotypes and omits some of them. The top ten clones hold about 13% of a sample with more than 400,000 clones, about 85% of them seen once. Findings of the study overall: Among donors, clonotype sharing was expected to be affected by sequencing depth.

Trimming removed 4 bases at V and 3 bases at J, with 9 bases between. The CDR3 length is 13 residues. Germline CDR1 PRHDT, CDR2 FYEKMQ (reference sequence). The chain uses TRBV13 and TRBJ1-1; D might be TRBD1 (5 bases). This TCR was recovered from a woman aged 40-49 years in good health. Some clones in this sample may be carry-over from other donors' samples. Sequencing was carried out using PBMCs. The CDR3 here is CASSSGRHTEAFF. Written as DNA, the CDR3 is TGTGCCAGCAGCTCAGGGCGACACACTGAAGCTTTCTTT.